The entry below describes one TCR beta chain. Its antigen remains unidentified. This entry comes from a study of blood T cells in healthy people across ages. Study-level information: Per two T cells, about one barcoded beta molecule was captured through template switching.

Next came a second PCR, run for about 7 to 12 cycles, which used a sample-barcoded 5' primer along with a J-beta primer mix. A tag from a template-switch adaptor with 12 random nucleotides marked each cDNA molecule. CDR3-containing paired-end reads numbering at least 2.5 million came from each sample. Using its own MiXCR run on the 5' RACE reads, TCRdb lists one record per CDR3 protein. This table has over 600,000 distinct CDR3 sequences, 56% appearing once. There are 16 residues in the CDR3. The V and J ends lost 1 base and 3 bases, in that order; junction bases with no gene match: 8. Germline CDR1 and CDR2: SGHAT and FQNNGV. Findings and caveats of the study: Getting older went along with TCR beta diversity per million T cells dropping roughly linearly.

The TCR was taken from a man aged 40-50 years in good health. The J gene is TRBJ1-2, the V gene TRBV11-2, with TRBD1 matching over 7 bases. The specimen was blood. CDR3 sequence (DNA): TGTGCCAGCAGCTTAGTTGTGGGGGGACAGTACTATGGCTACACCTTC. Residues: CASSLVVGGQYYGYTF.